The sequence of this TCR beta chain was determined in a study of blood T cell repertoires in COVID-19. For the study at large: Sites in the United States, Italy and Spain provided acute and convalescent COVID-19 samples. PBMCs, B-cell-depleted T cells, or T cells were the source of the cDNA or gDNA that made up the material.

Source study methods: Reference gene primers were amplified, and this amplification served to estimate nucleated cell counts. Only in-frame clones appear in the TCRdb table, and some are missing; sequencing was by immunoSEQ multiplex PCR. The V and J calls and clone size were taken over from that table, and D and trimming were inferred from the DNA. The data hold around 300,000 clones, with roughly 89% observed a single time. Germline V gives CDR1 LGHDT, CDR2 YNNKEL (reference sequence). Trimming stripped 9 bases from V and 6 bases from J, with 12 bases between. CDR3 length: 11 residues. The sequencing input was peripheral blood. The J gene is TRBJ2-7, the V gene TRBV3-1 (or the pseudogene TRBV3-2), with a tentative D call TRBD1 (5 bases). This clonotype was obtained from a woman in her 30s with active or convalescent COVID-19. The CDR3 DNA reads TGTGCCAGTAAAAAGGGGCTCGAGCAGTACTTC. It translates to CASKKGLEQYF.